What follows are 4 T cell receptor beta chains derived from one specimen sequenced in a study of CD8 T cells in Susac syndrome. When the RNA was reverse transcribed, random hexamers were used with an input of about 0.45 to 1 ug. TCRdb redid the calling of the immunoSEQ multiplex PCR reads with MiXCR, one entry per CDR3 protein. The data contain about 210,000 distinct CDR3 sequences, approximately 95% of them singletons. The sample was CD4+ T cells from PBMCs. The receptor source for this set is a human donor with multiple sclerosis.

In its sample, this clonotype was seen once. The chain combines TRBV15 with TRBJ2-7; 9 nucleotides agree with TRBD2. The germline V gene encodes CDR1 LNHNV and CDR2 YYDKDF (reference sequence). The CDR3 has 15 residues. Unmatched junction bases numbered 7, after V lost 1 base and J lost 6 bases. In nucleotides, the CDR3 is TGTGCCACCAGCAGAGCTGGTGCGGGGGGGCGCGAGCAGTACTTC. This sequence encodes CATSRAGAGGREQYF.

V gene TRBV20-1 combines with J gene TRBJ2-1; a possible D gene is TRBD2 (6 bases). Germline V lookup: CDR1 DFQATT, CDR2 SNEGSKA (reference sequence). CDR3 length equals 14 residues. The germline V and J ends were trimmed by 5 bases and 5 bases, with 16 bases remaining between them. CDR3 sequence (DNA): TGCAGTGCTGCTTCTAGCGAGGTCGACAATGAGCAGTTCTTC. Translated, it gives CSAASSEVDNEQFF.

The chain recombines TRBV15 with TRBJ2-5, with 7 positions matching TRBD1. This CDR3 comprises 14 residues. CDR1 is LNHNV and CDR2 is YYDKDF in the germline V gene (reference sequence). The J segment lost 5 bases and the V segment lost 1 base, leaving 4 bases of the junction unmatched. CDR3 region: CATSRVGRGETQYF. The CDR3 DNA sequence: TGTGCCACCAGCAGAGTGGGCAGGGGGGAGACCCAGTACTTC.

The chain recombines TRBV27 with TRBJ2-1; D not resolved. Trimming cost V 3 bases and J 6 bases, with 9 bases left between them. The CDR3 loop spans 13 amino acids. Germline assignment: CDR1 MNHEY and CDR2 SMNVEV (reference sequence). This CDR3 is CASSFYGSNEQFF. In DNA, the CDR3 is TGTGCCAGCAGTTTTTACGGGTCCAATGAGCAGTTCTTC.